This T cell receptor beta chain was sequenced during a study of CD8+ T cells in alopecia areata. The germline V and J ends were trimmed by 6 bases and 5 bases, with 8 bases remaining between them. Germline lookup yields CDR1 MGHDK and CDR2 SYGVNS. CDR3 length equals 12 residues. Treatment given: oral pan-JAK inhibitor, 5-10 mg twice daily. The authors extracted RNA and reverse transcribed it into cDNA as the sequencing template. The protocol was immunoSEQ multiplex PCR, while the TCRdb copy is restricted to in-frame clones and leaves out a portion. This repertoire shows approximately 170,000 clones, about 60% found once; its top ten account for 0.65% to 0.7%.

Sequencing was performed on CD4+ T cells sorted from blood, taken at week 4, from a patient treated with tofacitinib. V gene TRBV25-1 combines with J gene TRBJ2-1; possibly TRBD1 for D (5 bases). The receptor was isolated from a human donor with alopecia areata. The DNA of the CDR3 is TGTGCCAGCAGGGACATAAACAATGAGCAGTTCTTC. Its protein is CASRDINNEQFF.